The next 26 T cell receptor beta chains were all read from a single sample in a study of shared clonotypes between healthy human individuals. Naive CD8 isolation took CD45RO-negative cells positively selected for CCR7 and excluded terminally differentiated effector memory CD45RA+ cells. The protocol was immunoSEQ multiplex PCR, while the TCRdb copy is restricted to in-frame clones and leaves out a portion. The profile shows roughly 890,000 clones, 80% to 95% of them singletons. The sequencing input was naive CD8+ T cells sorted from blood. These receptors all come from a man younger than 45 in good health.

The J gene is TRBJ2-7, the V gene TRBV15, with 9 bases aligning to TRBD1. This CDR3 has 14 residues. The V gene end was trimmed by 1 base and the J gene end by 5 bases; junction bases not matched to a gene: 3. From germline, CDR1 is LNHNV and CDR2 YYDKDF (reference sequence). CDR3 in amino acids: CATSRGTGVHEQYF. The CDR3 DNA reads TGTGCCACCAGCAGAGGGACAGGGGTCCACGAGCAGTACTTC.

CDR3 residues: CASSVDTSGRTGDTQYF. The CDR3 region has the DNA TGTGCCAGCAGCGTAGATACTAGCGGGAGGACAGGAGATACGCAGTATTTT. V and J are TRBV9 and TRBJ2-3; 12 nucleotides align to TRBD2. Looked up from germline, CDR1 is SGDLS and CDR2 is YYNGEE. V shed 0 bases and J 5 bases; nucleotides not matched to a gene: 7. The CDR3 consists of 17 residues.

V is TRBV6-5 and J is TRBJ2-3, with D perhaps TRBD1 (7 bases). CDR1 is MNHEY and CDR2 is SVGAGI in the germline V gene. The CDR3 is 16 amino acids. The ends were cut back, 3 bases at V and 0 bases at J, with 13 bases in the middle. The CDR3 DNA reads as TGTGCCAGCAGTTATCGCCAGGGGGGTAGCACAGATACGCAGTATTTT. Protein product: CASSYRQGGSTDTQYF.

This clone was counted once. The chain combines TRBV9 with TRBJ1-2; D is perhaps TRBD1 (5 bases). Germline V gene sequence: CDR1 SGDLS, CDR2 YYNGEE. CDR3 length equals 18 residues. Trimming removed 2 bases at V and 5 bases at J, with 25 bases between. CDR3 in DNA: TGTGCCAGCAGCGTTTCTCGGACACCCACTCCCCCCCTTTATGGCTACACCTTC. Translating it yields CASSVSRTPTPPLYGYTF. The whole variable domain, filled in from reference TRBV9 and TRBJ1-2, reads DSGVTQTPKHLITATGQRVTLRCSPRSGDLSVYWYQQSLDQGLQFLIQYYNGEERAKGNILERFSAQQFPDLHSELNLSSLELGDSALYFCASSVSRTPTPPLYGYTFGSGTRLTVV.

This clone was picked up one time. The chain has TRBV11-2 and TRBJ2-1; D is uncertain. This CDR3 comprises 12 residues. Germline V gene lookup returns CDR1 SGHAT and CDR2 FQNNGV. With 0 bases removed from V and 9 bases from J, the gap between germline ends came to 6 bases. The CDR3 loop is CASSLETVEQFF. In nucleotides, the CDR3 is TGTGCCAGCAGCTTAGAGACTGTTGAGCAGTTCTTC.

This clone was seen just once. This rearrangement joins TRBV11-2 to TRBJ2-1, with D maybe TRBD2 (6 bases). The CDR3 consists of 16 residues. Trimming removed 1 base from V and 2 bases from J, with 12 bases in between. Germline loops: CDR1 SGHAT, CDR2 FQNNGV. CDR3 nucleotides: TGTGCCAGCAGCTTAGCGGGCGGGACGCCCTACAATGAGCAGTTCTTC. Its protein product is CASSLAGGTPYNEQFF.

V gene TRBV7-8 combines with J gene TRBJ2-3; 7 bases align to TRBD2. J was trimmed by 2 bases and V by 5 bases; bases with no gene match: 13. CDR1 is SGHVS and CDR2 is FQNEAQ in the germline V gene. This CDR3 region has 17 residues. As DNA, the CDR3 is TGTGCCAGCAGCCTACGTGTGGGGGGGACTTACACAGATACGCAGTATTTT. Translating it yields CASSLRVGGTYTDTQYF.

Only one count was recorded for this clone. The rearrangement uses TRBV19 and TRBJ2-7, with 9 positions matching TRBD2. Per the germline V gene, CDR1 is LNHDA and CDR2 is SQIVND (reference sequence). The CDR3 consists of 14 residues. J lost 2 bases, V lost 5 bases, and 4 bases had no gene match. The CDR3: CASSLSGSTYEQYF. DNA for the CDR3: TGTGCCAGTAGTCTTAGCGGGAGCACCTACGAGCAGTACTTC.

This clone was detected only once. The rearrangement uses TRBV10-3 and TRBJ2-3; D might be TRBD2 (5 bases). Germline V gene lookup returns CDR1 ENHRY and CDR2 SYGVKD. This CDR3 spans 14 amino acids. The V end lost 3 bases, the J end lost 4 bases, and 11 bases lay between the germline ends. CDR3 residues: CAISDRGISDTQYF. For the CDR3, the DNA is TGTGCCATCAGTGACCGGGGTATCTCAGATACGCAGTATTTT.

The gene calls are TRBV28 and TRBJ2-1; 10 bases match TRBD2. This CDR3 has 15 residues. J lost 3 bases, V lost 2 bases, and 1 base had no gene match. Germline V gene lookup returns CDR1 MDHEN and CDR2 SYDVKM. In nucleotides, the CDR3 is TGTGCCAGCAGTTTACCTAGCGGGAGCTACAATGAGCAGTTCTTC. This gives the protein CASSLPSGSYNEQFF.

The rearrangement links TRBV7-9 to TRBJ1-5; the match to TRBD1 covers 7 bases. The V segment lost 4 bases and the J segment 6 bases; nucleotides outside the gene matches: 6. CDR1 SEHNR and CDR2 FQNEAQ come from the germline V gene (reference sequence). The CDR3 is made up of 14 amino acids. Written as DNA, the CDR3 is TGTGCCAGCAGCTATACAGGGGCTAGTCAGCCCCAGCATTTT. Protein: CASSYTGASQPQHF.

This clone occurred once. Within the sample, other DNA sequences also encode this same CDR3. The genes are TRBV28 and TRBJ2-7, with D uncertain. V lost 6 bases, J lost 1 base, and 7 bases lay in between. CDR1 is MDHEN, CDR2 SYDVKM, per germline. The CDR3 totals 12 residues. CDR3 coding DNA: TGTGCCAGCAGGGCACTGTCCTACGAGCAGTACTTC. It codes for CASRALSYEQYF.

On this clone itself: Other DNA variants within this sample encode the same CDR3. This chain links TRBV13 with TRBJ1-5, with D hard to call. The CDR3 is 12 amino acids. Germline values: CDR1 PRHDT, CDR2 FYEKMQ (reference sequence). The V end was cut by 0 bases, the J end by 7 bases, with 4 bases between. This CDR3 reads CASSLGAQPQHF. CDR3 sequence (DNA): TGTGCCAGCAGCTTAGGGGCCCAGCCCCAGCATTTT.

CDR3 sequence (DNA): TGTGCCAGCAGTTGGAAGCGGGAGGGGTTCGGGGAGACCCAGTACTTC. Amino acids: CASSWKREGFGETQYF. The V and J genes are TRBV6-6 and TRBJ2-5; 10 bases agree with TRBD2. The CDR3 runs 16 residues. The ends lost 4 bases at V and 5 bases at J; junction bases unmatched: 10. In germline, CDR1 is MNHNY, CDR2 SVGAGI (reference sequence).

This clone was seen a few times. The chain employs TRBV19 and TRBJ2-5, with D hard to call. CDR3 length: 13 amino acids. Germline V gene sequence: CDR1 LNHDA, CDR2 SQIVND (reference sequence). V lost 4 bases and J 2 bases, leaving 8 bases between the germline ends. Here the CDR3 reads CASSNDWQETQYF. The CDR3 DNA is TGTGCCAGTAGTAATGACTGGCAAGAGACCCAGTACTTC.

The V gene is TRBV6-1, the J gene TRBJ2-7; perhaps D is TRBD1 or TRBD2 (5 bases each). In germline, CDR1 is MNHNS, CDR2 SASEGT. This CDR3 region has 12 residues. V was trimmed by 8 bases and J by 7 bases, leaving 15 bases between them. The chain's CDR3 is CASRWGTEEQYF. The DNA of the CDR3 is TGTGCCAGCCGGTGGGGGACCGAGGAGCAGTACTTC.

The rearrangement joins TRBV6-1 to TRBJ1-2; D perhaps matches TRBD1 (6 bases). The CDR3 sequence is 17 residues long. Germline assignment: CDR1 MNHNS and CDR2 SASEGT. Trimming stripped 2 bases from V and 3 bases from J, with 19 bases between. The CDR3 is CASSEWRRQESDYGYTF. The CDR3 bases are TGTGCCAGCAGTGAATGGAGGAGACAGGAGTCCGACTATGGCTACACCTTC.

The chain joins TRBV19 to TRBJ2-1; 8 bases are a match to TRBD2. Germline V gene sequence: CDR1 LNHDA, CDR2 SQIVND (reference sequence). The CDR3 has 17 amino acids. Trimming removed 8 bases from V and 7 bases from J; junction bases left unmatched: 19. The CDR3 here is CASSRRPGLAWGNEQFF. The DNA of the CDR3 is TGTGCCAGTTCCCGGCGGCCCGGACTAGCCTGGGGGAATGAGCAGTTCTTC.

The V gene is TRBV2, the J gene TRBJ1-2, with no clear D. Per the germline V gene, CDR1 is SNHLY and CDR2 is FYNNEI. The V end lost 3 bases, the J end lost 7 bases, and 9 bases lay between the germline ends. There are 12 residues in the CDR3. The CDR3 is CASSENSLGYTF. In DNA form, the CDR3 reads TGTGCCAGCAGTGAGAACTCACTTGGCTACACCTTC. The variable domain in full, with the rest retrieved from reference TRBV2 and TRBJ1-2, is EPEVTQTPSHQVTQMGQEVILRCVPISNHLYFYWYRQILGQKVEFLVSFYNNEISEKSEIFDDQFSVERPDGSNFTLKIRSTKLEDSAMYFCASSENSLGYTFGSGTRLTVV.

This chain links TRBV6-5 with TRBJ2-7, with D perhaps matching TRBD1 (7 bases). Trimming took off 1 base at V and 4 bases at J, with 17 bases between the two ends. Germline-derived CDR1 and CDR2 are MNHEY and SVGAGI. The CDR3 totals 16 residues. The CDR3 sequence is CASSYWGDSGRYEQYF. CDR3 DNA sequence: TGTGCCAGCAGTTACTGGGGGGACAGCGGTCGGTACGAGCAGTACTTC.

This chain links TRBV7-9 with TRBJ2-2, with 7 bases identical to TRBD1. The V and J ends lost 5 bases and 4 bases, in that order; junction bases with no gene match: 10. CDR1 and CDR2 (germline): SEHNR, FQNEAQ (reference sequence). The CDR3 spans 16 residues. CDR3 sequence: CASSTLRGSITGELFF. The CDR3 coding sequence is TGTGCCAGCAGCACCCTCAGGGGGTCTATCACCGGGGAGCTGTTTTTT.

The gene calls are TRBV11-2 and TRBJ1-1; the D gene is possibly TRBD1 (6 bases). Germline values: CDR1 SGHAT, CDR2 FQNNGV. V dropped 7 bases and J dropped 7 bases, with 13 bases sitting between them. The CDR3 covers 12 residues. The chain's CDR3 is CASTMGGGEAFF. The CDR3, as DNA: TGTGCCAGCACTATGGGAGGGGGTGAAGCTTTCTTT.

CDR3 nucleotides: TGTGCCAGCATGTGGCGCACTGAAGCTTTCTTT. Its protein product is CASMWRTEAFF. This chain joins TRBV27 and TRBJ1-1; D is ambiguous. Germline values: CDR1 MNHEY, CDR2 SMNVEV (reference sequence). The CDR3 is made up of 11 amino acids. V was pared by 7 bases and J by 4 bases, with 7 bases between.

This chain joins TRBV27 and TRBJ2-1; 10 nucleotides agree with TRBD2. V lost 4 bases and J lost 8; bases outside the gene matches: 17. The CDR3 runs 18 residues. CDR1 MNHEY and CDR2 SMNVEV come from the germline V gene (reference sequence). The CDR3 coding sequence is TGTGCCAGCAGTTCAACCAGTCTCAGCGGGAGGGCCGTTGATGAGCAGTTCTTC. Translated, it gives CASSSTSLSGRAVDEQFF.

This rearrangement joins TRBV7-9 to TRBJ2-3; 10 nucleotides match TRBD2. The CDR3 consists of 17 residues. With 3 bases clipped from V and 2 bases from J, the junction kept 8 bases outside the gene matches. Germline CDR1 SEHNR, CDR2 FQNEAQ (reference sequence). The CDR3: CASSFHFTSGDTDTQYF. CDR3 nucleotide sequence: TGTGCCAGCAGCTTTCACTTCACTAGCGGGGACACAGATACGCAGTATTTT.

The genes are TRBV9 and TRBJ1-2, with D perhaps TRBD1 (5 bases). The V gene's germline CDR1 is SGDLS and CDR2 YYNGEE. CDR3 length: 13 residues. V was trimmed by 4 bases and J by 8 bases, leaving 15 bases between them. Here the CDR3 reads CASSPGHSRGYTF. DNA of the CDR3: TGTGCCAGCAGCCCCGGACACTCAAGGGGCTACACCTTC.